This TCR beta chain stems from a study of Ad26.COV2.S vaccination and SARS-CoV-2 variants. V was clipped by 5 bases and J by 5 bases; unmatched bases: 4. The CDR3 sequence is 13 residues long. Germline CDR1 reads SEHNR; CDR2 reads FQNEAQ (reference sequence). Specified treatment: around 19 received Ad26.COV2.S at low or high dose, single or two shots; several received placebo; per-sample allocation not given. Sampling took place 63 days after the first vaccine or placebo injection. This clone was observed a few times. Produced via immunoSEQ multiplex PCR; TCRdb's table is partial and in-frame only. The profile shows around 300,000 clones, 75% to 90% of them singletons.

The J gene is TRBJ2-7, the V gene TRBV7-9; TRBD2 aligns across 9 bases. The origin of this receptor is a person between 18 and 65 years old who received the Ad26.COV2.S COVID-19 vaccine or a placebo. The sample in question was peripheral blood, obtained in a trial of Ad26.COV2.S vaccine versus placebo. The chain's CDR3 is CASSHTSGHEQYV. The CDR3 bases are TGTGCCAGCAGCCATACTAGCGGGCACGAGCAGTACGTC.